This T cell receptor beta chain was documented in a study of PD-1 blockade in classical Hodgkin lymphoma. Overall study findings and caveats: Underlying causes for the observed repertoire differences were not defined, possibly disease activity or prior therapy. According to reports, newly diagnosed patients had lower baseline TCR diversity than healthy donors, and relapsed/refractory patients had lower baseline TCR diversity still.

Germline V gene sequence: CDR1 SGHNT, CDR2 YYREEE (reference sequence). The germline V and J ends were trimmed by 0 bases and 0 bases, with 10 bases remaining between them. The CDR3 sequence is 16 residues long. TCRdb's table, derived via immunoSEQ multiplex PCR, lists solely in-frame clones and lacks some. This table holds roughly 16,000 clones, around 90% found once. This clone was seen only a few times. Its antigen remains unidentified. Time point here: newly diagnosed, previously untreated cHL patient sample. Serving as comparison were PBMCs from newly diagnosed, untreated classical Hodgkin lymphoma, which were sequenced alongside the relapsed/refractory trial patients.

This clonotype was sampled from a human donor with classical Hodgkin lymphoma. The sequenced sample was peripheral blood mononuclear cells (PBMCs). The chain combines TRBV5-4 with TRBJ2-1; D not certain. CDR3 region: CASSLGPENSYNEQFF. CDR3 sequence (DNA): TGTGCCAGCAGCTTGGGCCCCGAAAACTCCTACAATGAGCAGTTCTTC.